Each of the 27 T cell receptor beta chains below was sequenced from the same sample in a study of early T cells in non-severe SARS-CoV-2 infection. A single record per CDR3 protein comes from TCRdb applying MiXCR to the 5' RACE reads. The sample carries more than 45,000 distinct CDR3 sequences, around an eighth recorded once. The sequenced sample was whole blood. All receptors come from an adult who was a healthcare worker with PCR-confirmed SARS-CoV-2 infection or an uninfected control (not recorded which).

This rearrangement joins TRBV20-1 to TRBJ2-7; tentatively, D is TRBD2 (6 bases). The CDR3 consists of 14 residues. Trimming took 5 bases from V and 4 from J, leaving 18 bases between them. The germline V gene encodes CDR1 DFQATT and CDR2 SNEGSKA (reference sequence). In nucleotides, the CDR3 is TGCAGTGCTCCTCAGGGCGGGGCTAGATACGAGCAGTACTTC. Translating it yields CSAPQGGARYEQYF.

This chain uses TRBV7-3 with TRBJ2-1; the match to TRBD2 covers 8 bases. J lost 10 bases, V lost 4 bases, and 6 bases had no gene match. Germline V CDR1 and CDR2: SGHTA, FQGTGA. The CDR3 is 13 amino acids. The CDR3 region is CASSSPGLEEQFF. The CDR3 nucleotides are TGTGCCAGCAGCTCACCGGGACTAGAGGAGCAGTTCTTC.

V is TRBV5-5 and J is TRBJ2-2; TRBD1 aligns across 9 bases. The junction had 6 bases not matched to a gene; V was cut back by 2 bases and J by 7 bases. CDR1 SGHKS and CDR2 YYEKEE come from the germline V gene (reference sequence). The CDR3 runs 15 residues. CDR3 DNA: TGTGCCAGCAGCTTCGACAGGGGGTTTGGCGGGGAGCTGTTTTTT. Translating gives CASSFDRGFGGELFF. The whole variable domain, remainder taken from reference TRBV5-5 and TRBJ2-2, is DAGVTQSPTHLIKTRGQQVTLRCSPISGHKSVSWYQQVLGQGPQFIFQYYEKEERGRGNFPDRFSARQFPNYSSELNVNALLLGDSALYLCASSFDRGFGGELFFGEGSRLTVL.

This chain's CDR3 is CASSRLTGEQYF. CDR3 coding DNA: TGTGCCAGCAGCCGTTTGACCGGGGAGCAGTACTTC. The chain recombines TRBV3-1 with TRBJ2-7; D unresolved. Germline V lookup: CDR1 LGHDT, CDR2 YNNKEL (reference sequence). Trimming pared 4 bases from V and 7 bases from J, leaving 11 bases between. The length of the CDR3 is 12 residues.

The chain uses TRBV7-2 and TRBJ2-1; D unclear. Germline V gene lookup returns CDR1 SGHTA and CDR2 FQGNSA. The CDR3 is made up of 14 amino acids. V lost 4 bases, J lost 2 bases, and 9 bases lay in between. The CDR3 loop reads CASSSGATYNEQFF. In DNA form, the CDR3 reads TGTGCCAGCAGCTCCGGAGCGACCTACAATGAGCAGTTCTTC.

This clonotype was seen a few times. CDR3 nucleotides: TGTGCCAGCAGCTTAGCGGAGGGCTCCTACGAGCAGTACTTC. This translates into CASSLAEGSYEQYF. The chain recombines TRBV7-6 with TRBJ2-7; possible D gene TRBD2, 6 bases. This CDR3 contains 14 residues. Looked up from germline, CDR1 is SGHVS and CDR2 is FNYEAQ. With 0 bases removed from V and 0 bases from J, the gap between germline ends came to 6 bases.

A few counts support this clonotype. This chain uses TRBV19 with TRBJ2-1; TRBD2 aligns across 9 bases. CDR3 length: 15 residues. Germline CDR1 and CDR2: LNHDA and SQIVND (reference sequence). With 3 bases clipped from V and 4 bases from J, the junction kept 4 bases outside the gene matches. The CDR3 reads CASSMAGGPYNEQFF. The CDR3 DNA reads TGTGCCAGTAGTATGGCGGGAGGGCCGTACAATGAGCAGTTCTTC.

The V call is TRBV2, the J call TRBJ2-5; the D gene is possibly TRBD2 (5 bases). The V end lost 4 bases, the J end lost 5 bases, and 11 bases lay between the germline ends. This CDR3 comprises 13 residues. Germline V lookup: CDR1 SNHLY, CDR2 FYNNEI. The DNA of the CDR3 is TGTGCCAGCAGTGGGGAAGGCGGGGAGACCCAGTACTTC. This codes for CASSGEGGETQYF.

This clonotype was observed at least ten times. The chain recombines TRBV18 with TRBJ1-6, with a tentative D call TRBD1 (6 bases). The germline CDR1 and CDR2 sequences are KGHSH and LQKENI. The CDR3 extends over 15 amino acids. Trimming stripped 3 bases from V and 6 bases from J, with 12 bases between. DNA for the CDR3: TGTGCCAGCTCACCCGGGGGCGCGAGTAATTCACCCCTCCACTTT. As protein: CASSPGGASNSPLHF.

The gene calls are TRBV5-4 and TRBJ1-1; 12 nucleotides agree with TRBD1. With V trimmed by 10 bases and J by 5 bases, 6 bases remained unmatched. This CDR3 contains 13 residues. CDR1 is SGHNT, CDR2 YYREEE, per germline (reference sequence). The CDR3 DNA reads TGTGCCGGGGGGACAGGGGGCAAAACTGAAGCTTTCTTT. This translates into CAGGTGGKTEAFF.

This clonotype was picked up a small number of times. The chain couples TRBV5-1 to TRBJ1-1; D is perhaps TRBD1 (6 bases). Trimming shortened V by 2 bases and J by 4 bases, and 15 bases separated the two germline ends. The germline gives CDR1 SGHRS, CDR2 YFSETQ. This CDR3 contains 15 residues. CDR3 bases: TGCGCCAGCAGCTTTTTATCCACAGGGTCCACTGAAGCTTTCTTT. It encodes CASSFLSTGSTEAFF.

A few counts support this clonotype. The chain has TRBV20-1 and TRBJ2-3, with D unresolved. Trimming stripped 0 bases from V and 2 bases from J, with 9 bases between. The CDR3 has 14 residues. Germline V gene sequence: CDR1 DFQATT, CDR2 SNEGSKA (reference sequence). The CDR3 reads CSARDQYYTDTQYF. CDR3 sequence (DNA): TGCAGTGCTAGAGATCAGTACTACACAGATACGCAGTATTTT.

Written as DNA, the CDR3 is TGTGCCAGCAGCTTAGGGAACAGTGTGGCCTACGAGCAGTACTTC. Translation: CASSLGNSVAYEQYF. The chain links TRBV7-9 to TRBJ2-7; D remains unclear. V was shortened by 1 base and J by 2 bases, with 12 bases between the two germline ends. The CDR3 totals 15 residues. The germline CDR1 and CDR2 sequences are SEHNR and FQNEAQ (reference sequence).

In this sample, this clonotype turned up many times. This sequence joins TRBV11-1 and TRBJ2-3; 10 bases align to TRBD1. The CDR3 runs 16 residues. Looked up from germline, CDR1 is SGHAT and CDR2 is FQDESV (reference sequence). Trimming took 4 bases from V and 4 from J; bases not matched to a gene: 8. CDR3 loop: CASSSGDRGIPDTQYF. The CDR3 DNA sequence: TGTGCCAGCAGCTCGGGGGACAGGGGAATCCCAGATACGCAGTATTTT.

This CDR3 reads CASSVGGYTEAFF. The CDR3, as DNA: TGTGCCAGCAGCGTAGGGGGTTACACTGAAGCTTTCTTT. The V and J genes are TRBV9 and TRBJ1-1; unclear D gene. CDR3 length: 13 residues. Trimming cost V 0 bases and J 3 bases, with 6 bases left between them. Germline V gene lookup returns CDR1 SGDLS and CDR2 YYNGEE.

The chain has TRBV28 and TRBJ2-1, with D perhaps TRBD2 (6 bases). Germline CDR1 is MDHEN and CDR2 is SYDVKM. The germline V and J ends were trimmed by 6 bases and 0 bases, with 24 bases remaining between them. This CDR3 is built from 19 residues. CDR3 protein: CASSPAPQAGKSSYNEQFF. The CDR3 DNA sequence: TGTGCCAGCAGCCCCGCGCCCCAAGCGGGCAAAAGCTCCTACAATGAGCAGTTCTTC.

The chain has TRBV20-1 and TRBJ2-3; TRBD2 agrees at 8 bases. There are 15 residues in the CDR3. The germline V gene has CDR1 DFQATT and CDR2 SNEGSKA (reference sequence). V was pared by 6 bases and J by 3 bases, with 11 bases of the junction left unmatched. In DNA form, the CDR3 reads TGCAGTGCCCGAGACGGGCGGGAGGCTACAGATACGCAGTATTTT. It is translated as CSARDGREATDTQYF.

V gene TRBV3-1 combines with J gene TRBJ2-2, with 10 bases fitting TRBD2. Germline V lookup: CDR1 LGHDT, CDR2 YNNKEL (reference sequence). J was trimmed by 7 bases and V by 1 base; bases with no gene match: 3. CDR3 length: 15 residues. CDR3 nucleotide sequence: TGTGCCAGCAGCCAAGCCCTAGCGGGAGACGGGGAGCTGTTTTTT. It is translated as CASSQALAGDGELFF. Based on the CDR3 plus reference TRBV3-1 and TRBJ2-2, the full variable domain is DTAVSQTPKYLVTQMGNDKSIKCEQNLGHDTMYWYKQDSKKFLKIMFSYNNKELIINETVPNRFSPKSPDKAHLNLHINSLELGDSAVYFCASSQALAGDGELFFGEGSRLTVL.

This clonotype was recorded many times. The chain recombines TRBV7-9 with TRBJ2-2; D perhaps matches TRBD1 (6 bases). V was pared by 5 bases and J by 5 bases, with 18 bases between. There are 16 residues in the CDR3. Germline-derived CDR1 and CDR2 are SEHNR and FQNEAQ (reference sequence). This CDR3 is CASSTGQSAATGELFF. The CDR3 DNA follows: TGTGCCAGCAGCACAGGACAGTCGGCGGCTACCGGGGAGCTGTTTTTT.

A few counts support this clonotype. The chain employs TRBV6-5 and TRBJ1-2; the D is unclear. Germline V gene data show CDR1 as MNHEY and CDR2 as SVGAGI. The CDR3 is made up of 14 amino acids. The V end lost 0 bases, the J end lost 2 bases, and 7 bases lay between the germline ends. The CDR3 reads CASSYSGGNYGYTF. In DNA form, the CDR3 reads TGTGCCAGCAGTTACTCAGGAGGAAACTATGGCTACACCTTC.

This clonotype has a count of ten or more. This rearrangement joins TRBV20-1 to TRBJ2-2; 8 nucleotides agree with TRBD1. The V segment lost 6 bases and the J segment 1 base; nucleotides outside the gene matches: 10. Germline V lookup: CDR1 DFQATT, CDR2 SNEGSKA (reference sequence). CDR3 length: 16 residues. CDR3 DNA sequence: TGCAGTGCACCGGACAGGGAGGCCTTGAACACCGGGGAGCTGTTTTTT. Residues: CSAPDREALNTGELFF.

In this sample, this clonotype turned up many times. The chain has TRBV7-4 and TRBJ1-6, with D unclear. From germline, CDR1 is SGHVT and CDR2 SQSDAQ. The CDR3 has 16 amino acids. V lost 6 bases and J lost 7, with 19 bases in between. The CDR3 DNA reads TGTGCCAGCAGACTCGACCCCCGCCCTGGGAATTCACCCCTCCACTTT. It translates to CASRLDPRPGNSPLHF.

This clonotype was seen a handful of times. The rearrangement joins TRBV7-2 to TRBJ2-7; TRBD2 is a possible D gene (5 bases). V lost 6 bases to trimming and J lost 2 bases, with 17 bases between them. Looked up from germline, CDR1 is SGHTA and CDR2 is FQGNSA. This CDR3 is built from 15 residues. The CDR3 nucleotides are TGTGCCAGCAGTTTTCAACTAGTTACCACCTACGAGCAGTACTTC. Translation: CASSFQLVTTYEQYF.

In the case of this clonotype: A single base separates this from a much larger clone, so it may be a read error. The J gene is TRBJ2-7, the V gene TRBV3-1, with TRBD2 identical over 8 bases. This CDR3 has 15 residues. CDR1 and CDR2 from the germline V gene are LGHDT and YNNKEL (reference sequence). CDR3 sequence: CASSQGAPGREARTF. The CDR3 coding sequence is TGTGCCAGCAGCCAAGGGGCGCCCGGGCGGGAGGCTCGGACTTTC.

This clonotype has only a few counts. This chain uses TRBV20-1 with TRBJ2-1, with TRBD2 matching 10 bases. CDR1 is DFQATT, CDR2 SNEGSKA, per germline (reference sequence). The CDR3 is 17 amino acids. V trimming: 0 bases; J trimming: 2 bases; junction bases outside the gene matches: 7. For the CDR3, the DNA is TGCAGTGCTAGAGATCAAAAGCGGGAGGGCCCCTACAATGAGCAGTTCTTC. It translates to CSARDQKREGPYNEQFF.

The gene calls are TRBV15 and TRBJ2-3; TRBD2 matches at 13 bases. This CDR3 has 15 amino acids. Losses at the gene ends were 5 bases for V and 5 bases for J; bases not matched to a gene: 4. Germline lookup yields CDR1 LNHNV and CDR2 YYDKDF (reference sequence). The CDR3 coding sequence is TGTGCCACCAGCTTCGGACTAGCGGGAGTAGATACGCAGTATTTT. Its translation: CATSFGLAGVDTQYF.

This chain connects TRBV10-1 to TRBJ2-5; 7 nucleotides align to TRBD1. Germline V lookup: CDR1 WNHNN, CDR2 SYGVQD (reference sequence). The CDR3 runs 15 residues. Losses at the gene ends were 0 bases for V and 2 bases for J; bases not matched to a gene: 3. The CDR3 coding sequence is TGCGCCAGCAGTGAGTCGAACAGGGGACAAGAGACCCAGTACTTC. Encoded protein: CASSESNRGQETQYF.